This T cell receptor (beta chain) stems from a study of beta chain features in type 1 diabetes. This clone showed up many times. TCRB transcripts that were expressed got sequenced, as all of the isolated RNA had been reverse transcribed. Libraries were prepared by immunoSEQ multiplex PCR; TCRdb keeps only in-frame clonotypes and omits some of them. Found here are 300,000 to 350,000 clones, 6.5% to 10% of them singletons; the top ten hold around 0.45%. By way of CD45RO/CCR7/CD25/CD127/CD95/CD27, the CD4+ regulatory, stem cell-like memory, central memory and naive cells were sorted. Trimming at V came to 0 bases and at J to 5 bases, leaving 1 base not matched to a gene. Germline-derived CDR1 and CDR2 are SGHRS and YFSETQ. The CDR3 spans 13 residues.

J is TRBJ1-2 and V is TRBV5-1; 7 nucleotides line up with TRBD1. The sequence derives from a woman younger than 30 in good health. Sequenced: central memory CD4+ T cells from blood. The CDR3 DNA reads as TGCGCCAGCAGCTTGGAACAGGGGTATGGCTACACCTTC. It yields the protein CASSLEQGYGYTF. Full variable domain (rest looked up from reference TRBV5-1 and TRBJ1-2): KAGVTQTPRYLIKTRGQQVTLSCSPISGHRSVSWYQQTPGQGLQFLFEYFSETQRNKGNFPGRFSGRQFSNSRSEMNVSTLELGDSALYLCASSLEQGYGYTFGSGTRLTVV.